This TCR beta chain appears in the sequencing data of a study of long-term antiretroviral therapy in people with HIV. In the study overall: There is a gap of about a decade between the earliest samples and the later 2015 immediate-ART recommendation. General study results and limits: The repertoire was dominated at all time points by clones expanded before ART.

immunoSEQ v3.0 was run at survey level. Each sample had sequencing targeting about 35,000-50,000 T-cell genomes. Sequencing was performed with immunoSEQ multiplex PCR; in TCRdb, only in-frame clones are kept and a portion is missing. The sample consists of 30,000 to 40,000 clones, 85% of them appearing once. Per the germline V gene, CDR1 is SGHTA and CDR2 is FQGNSA. V shed 2 bases, J shed 5 bases, and the junction held 16 bases outside the gene matches. This CDR3 has 19 amino acids. Each participant with HIV received care in the United States. Remarks on this clone: Its specificity is unknown.

The sequence derives from a man between 18 and 35 years old with HIV. The sequences come from unsorted PBMCs, collected about 3.4 years after starting antiretroviral therapy. The chain recombines TRBV7-2 with TRBJ2-1, with 9 bases lining up with TRBD1. The CDR3 DNA is TGTGCCAGCAGCTTATACCTACCCCCACAGGGGGCAGGGAACAATGAGCAGTTCTTC. Its protein product is CASSLYLPPQGAGNNEQFF.